The next 25 T cell receptor beta chains were all read from a single sample in a study of cytomegalovirus exposure and HLA in healthy donors. The PCR employed 60 Vbeta primers together with 13 Jbeta primers. TCRdb's copy holds only in-frame clones and misses some; the assay was immunoSEQ multiplex PCR. Found here are 130,000 to 150,000 clones, roughly 80% of them singletons; the top ten hold 2.5% to 3%. Sequenced: PBMCs. The receptor set was obtained from a woman in her twenties or thirties in good health and CMV-seronegative.

V usage is TRBV27 and J usage is TRBJ1-6; TRBD1 matches 9 bases. CDR3 length: 14 residues. Germline CDR1 and CDR2: MNHEY and SMNVEV (reference sequence). The J segment lost 11 bases and the V segment lost 3 bases, leaving 5 bases of the junction unmatched. The CDR3 protein is CASSLGQGLAPLHF. The CDR3 coding sequence is TGTGCCAGCAGTTTGGGACAGGGCCTCGCACCCCTCCACTTT.

The chain is built from TRBV7-9 and TRBJ2-3; D might be TRBD2 (7 bases). The V end was cut by 5 bases, the J end by 4 bases, with 19 bases between. Germline CDR1 reads SEHNR; CDR2 reads FQNEAQ (reference sequence). The CDR3 consists of 16 residues. DNA for the CDR3: TGTGCCAGCAGCCCTCGGCAGGGGAGGGGATCAGATACGCAGTATTTT. Translation: CASSPRQGRGSDTQYF. The full variable domain, with the rest looked up from reference TRBV7-9 and TRBJ2-3, is DTGVSQNPRHKITKRGQNVTFRCDPISEHNRLYWYRQTLGQGPEFLTYFQNEAQLEKSRLLSDRFSAERPKGSFSTLEIQRTEQGDSAMYLCASSPRQGRGSDTQYFGPGTRLTVL.

This clone was seen a single time. CDR3 sequence: CASSMTAGTTDTQYF. As DNA, the CDR3 is TGTGCCAGTAGTATGACAGCGGGAACCACAGATACGCAGTATTTT. The chain recombines TRBV19 with TRBJ2-3; TRBD2 matches at 7 bases. The trim removed 3 bases at V and 2 bases at J, leaving 5 bases unmatched. The V gene's germline CDR1 is LNHDA and CDR2 SQIVND (reference sequence). The length of the CDR3 is 15 residues.

This clone was counted once. The rearrangement joins TRBV19 to TRBJ1-1; TRBD1 matches at 9 bases. Germline CDR1 is LNHDA and CDR2 is SQIVND (reference sequence). J was trimmed by 6 bases and V by 3 bases; bases with no gene match: 5. The CDR3 runs 14 residues. The DNA for the CDR3 is TGTGCCAGTAGTATGGGACAGGGAGTCTCTGAAGCTTTCTTT. Encoded protein: CASSMGQGVSEAFF. Full variable domain (remainder filled in from reference TRBV19 and TRBJ1-1): DGGITQSPKYLFRKEGQNVTLSCEQNLNHDAMYWYRQDPGQGLRLIYYSQIVNDFQKGDIAEGYSVSREKKESFPLTVTSAQKNPTAFYLCASSMGQGVSEAFFGQGTRLTVV.

This rearrangement joins TRBV4-1 to TRBJ2-2; D is ambiguous. The CDR3 is 14 residues long. V dropped 3 bases and J dropped 0 bases, with 5 bases sitting between them. The germline CDR1 and CDR2 sequences are MGHRA and YSYEKL. CDR3 residues: CASSHNPNTGELFF. The CDR3 bases are TGCGCCAGCAGCCATAATCCGAACACCGGGGAGCTGTTTTTT.

The rearrangement links TRBV6-6 to TRBJ2-7; D is uncertain. The CDR3 runs 15 residues. CDR1 MNHNY and CDR2 SVGAGI come from the germline V gene (reference sequence). Trimming took 6 bases from V and 1 from J, leaving 16 bases between them. The DNA of the CDR3 is TGTGCCAGCAGCCCCAGAAGCGCCCCTTCCTACGAGCAGTACTTC. This sequence encodes CASSPRSAPSYEQYF.

This chain uses TRBV19 with TRBJ2-7; D may be TRBD2 (7 bases). This CDR3 has 16 residues. Trimming shortened V by 3 bases and J by 3 bases, and 18 bases separated the two germline ends. CDR1 LNHDA and CDR2 SQIVND come from the germline V gene (reference sequence). The CDR3 sequence: CASSIGMGGGFYEQYF. DNA for the CDR3: TGTGCCAGTAGTATTGGAATGGGCGGGGGCTTCTACGAGCAGTACTTC.

V and J are TRBV30 and TRBJ1-5; 8 nucleotides match TRBD1. CDR1 GTSNPN and CDR2 SVGIG come from the germline V gene (reference sequence). J gave up 5 bases and V 5 bases, and 5 bases lay outside the gene matches. The CDR3 is 13 residues long. The CDR3 sequence is CAWGQGADQPQHF. The CDR3 DNA follows: TGTGCCTGGGGTCAGGGGGCGGATCAGCCCCAGCATTTT.

The V call is TRBV10-3, the J call TRBJ1-3; 7 nucleotides agree with TRBD1. Germline V gene lookup returns CDR1 ENHRY and CDR2 SYGVKD. V lost 4 bases to trimming and J lost 4 bases; unmatched junction nucleotides: 7. The CDR3 consists of 15 residues. In DNA, the CDR3 is TGTGCCATCAGTGGAACAGGGGCCTCAGGAAACACCATATATTTT. Protein: CAISGTGASGNTIYF.

This clone appeared a few times. The chain links TRBV6-1 to TRBJ2-1, with 9 bases fitting TRBD1. The CDR3 spans 15 residues. J gave up 4 bases and V 4 bases, and 5 bases lay outside the gene matches. Germline V lookup: CDR1 MNHNS, CDR2 SASEGT. Here the CDR3 DNA reads TGTGCCAGCAGTGCGAGGGACAGGGTGTACAATGAGCAGTTCTTC. This translates into CASSARDRVYNEQFF.

The chain employs TRBV4-2 and TRBJ2-1; a weak D match, TRBD2 (5 bases). The CDR3 sequence is 14 residues long. The germline V and J ends were trimmed by 0 bases and 5 bases, with 8 bases remaining between them. Germline V CDR1 and CDR2: LGHNA, YNFKEQ. CDR3: CASSQEGSNNEQFF. In DNA form, the CDR3 reads TGTGCCAGCAGCCAAGAGGGGAGCAACAATGAGCAGTTCTTC.

This chain uses TRBV2 with TRBJ1-4; the match to TRBD1 covers 9 bases. Germline V CDR1 and CDR2: SNHLY, FYNNEI. Losses at the gene ends were 5 bases for V and 0 bases for J; bases not matched to a gene: 4. This CDR3 has 16 amino acids. CDR3 DNA sequence: TGTGCCAGCAGTTGGGACAGGGTTGCAACTAATGAAAAACTGTTTTTT. Protein product: CASSWDRVATNEKLFF.

The chain combines TRBV2 with TRBJ1-1; 9 nucleotides match TRBD1. J gave up 6 bases and V 2 bases, and 7 bases lay outside the gene matches. Per the germline V gene, CDR1 is SNHLY and CDR2 is FYNNEI. This CDR3 is built from 15 residues. The CDR3 sequence: CASSERDRVVPEAFF. CDR3 coding DNA: TGTGCCAGCAGTGAACGGGACAGGGTGGTTCCTGAAGCTTTCTTT.

CDR3 DNA sequence: TGTGCCAGCAGCTTAACGGCGGGCCCTTCCTACGAGCAGTACTTC. It translates to CASSLTAGPSYEQYF. This chain uses TRBV7-3 with TRBJ2-7, with TRBD2 as a possible D gene (5 bases). Per the germline V gene, CDR1 is SGHTA and CDR2 is FQGTGA. The CDR3 is made up of 15 amino acids. Trimming pared 0 bases from V and 1 base from J, leaving 10 bases between.

The chain links TRBV7-9 to TRBJ1-5; the D is unclear. Germline V CDR1 and CDR2: SEHNR, FQNEAQ (reference sequence). The CDR3 consists of 15 residues. V gave up 6 bases and J gave up 2 bases, with 14 bases separating them. CDR3 protein: CASSSSWAGNQPQHF. DNA of the CDR3: TGTGCCAGCAGTTCTTCTTGGGCAGGCAATCAGCCCCAGCATTTT.

The chain is built from TRBV11-2 and TRBJ1-1; 10 bases agree with TRBD1. In germline, CDR1 is SGHAT, CDR2 FQNNGV. Trimming took 3 bases from V and 1 from J; bases not matched to a gene: 5. The CDR3 contains 16 residues. CDR3 sequence reads: CASSFGDRGKNTEAFF. The CDR3, as DNA: TGTGCCAGCAGCTTTGGGGACAGGGGCAAGAACACTGAAGCTTTCTTT.

The chain uses TRBV5-4 and TRBJ1-2; no definite D call. CDR1 SGHNT and CDR2 YYREEE come from the germline V gene (reference sequence). Trimming left V 0 bases short and J 0 bases short, with 3 bases between. There are 13 residues in the CDR3. As DNA, the CDR3 is TGTGCCAGCAGCTTGGCAGCTAACTATGGCTACACCTTC. Protein: CASSLAANYGYTF.

The CDR3 sequence is CASSPLTGWSGNTIYF. CDR3 in DNA: TGTGCCAGCAGCCCACTCACAGGGTGGTCTGGAAACACCATATATTTT. The gene calls are TRBV9 and TRBJ1-3; D perhaps matches TRBD1 (6 bases). V was pared by 4 bases and J by 1 base, with 15 bases between. Germline lookup yields CDR1 SGDLS and CDR2 YYNGEE. This CDR3 is built from 16 residues. The complete variable domain, with remaining parts taken from reference TRBV9 and TRBJ1-3, reads DSGVTQTPKHLITATGQRVTLRCSPRSGDLSVYWYQQSLDQGLQFLIQYYNGEERAKGNILERFSAQQFPDLHSELNLSSLELGDSALYFCASSPLTGWSGNTIYFGEGSWLTVV.

The chain has TRBV10-3 and TRBJ2-1; the match to TRBD2 covers 10 bases. The length of the CDR3 is 15 residues. V lost 5 bases to trimming and J lost 2 bases; unmatched junction nucleotides: 3. Germline loops: CDR1 ENHRY, CDR2 SYGVKD. This CDR3 is CAISTAGGPYNEQFF. Written as DNA, the CDR3 is TGTGCCATCAGTACAGCGGGAGGGCCCTACAATGAGCAGTTCTTC.

The V gene is TRBV9, the J gene TRBJ1-3, with 7 bases that match TRBD1. Trimming removed 4 bases from V and 0 bases from J; junction bases left unmatched: 10. Germline V gene data show CDR1 as SGDLS and CDR2 as YYNGEE. This CDR3 region has 17 residues. In nucleotides, the CDR3 is TGTGCCAGCAGCCAGTACGAGGGGGCTGGCTCTGGAAACACCATATATTTT. Translated, it gives CASSQYEGAGSGNTIYF.

This chain joins TRBV30 and TRBJ2-7; D is perhaps TRBD1 (5 bases). CDR1 GTSNPN and CDR2 SVGIG come from the germline V gene (reference sequence). Trimming shortened V by 0 bases and J by 9 bases, and 9 bases separated the two germline ends. The CDR3 extends over 11 amino acids. The CDR3 DNA sequence: TGTGCCTGGAGTGTAGGGGTAGGGCAGTACTTC. Its protein is CAWSVGVGQYF.

The V call is TRBV5-6, the J call TRBJ1-5; 9 nucleotides match TRBD1. J gave up 7 bases and V 4 bases, and 9 bases lay outside the gene matches. The germline CDR1 and CDR2 sequences are SGHDT and YYEEEE. This CDR3 is 15 amino acids long. CDR3 in amino acids: CASSIGQGFRQPQHF. DNA for the CDR3: TGTGCCAGCAGCATTGGACAGGGGTTTAGGCAGCCCCAGCATTTT.

The V gene is TRBV11-2, the J gene TRBJ1-6, with a possible D match to TRBD1 (5 bases). Germline CDR1 reads SGHAT; CDR2 reads FQNNGV. The CDR3 runs 17 residues. Trimming cost V 5 bases and J 8 bases, with 22 bases left between them. For the CDR3, the DNA is TGTGCCAGCAGCACCCGGGGCGGGAGGGTCGTGGATTCACCCCTCCACTTT. This gives the protein CASSTRGGRVVDSPLHF.

CDR3 protein: CASSQEGLAGGHEQFF. The CDR3, as DNA: TGTGCCAGCAGCCAAGAGGGCCTAGCGGGAGGGCATGAGCAGTTCTTC. The chain links TRBV4-2 to TRBJ2-1; TRBD2 agrees at 12 bases. This CDR3 spans 16 amino acids. V lost 0 bases to trimming and J lost 8 bases; unmatched junction nucleotides: 5. The V gene's germline CDR1 is LGHNA and CDR2 YNFKEQ.

V and J are TRBV27 and TRBJ1-1; D is uncertain. The CDR3 consists of 17 residues. V was cut by 4 bases and J by 0 bases, with 18 bases left in between. From germline, CDR1 is MNHEY and CDR2 SMNVEV (reference sequence). The CDR3 loop reads CASSSRTDSVLNTEAFF. As DNA, the CDR3 is TGTGCCAGCAGTTCAAGGACGGACTCAGTCTTGAACACTGAAGCTTTCTTT.